The next 2 T cell receptor beta chains were all read from a single sample in a study of blood T cell repertoires in COVID-19. The table came from immunoSEQ multiplex PCR; TCRdb's copy has only in-frame clones and leaves some out. Of hundreds of thousands of clones listed, roughly 88% were seen once; the top ten hold roughly 12%. The source material was peripheral blood. These receptors were obtained from a woman in her forties or fifties with COVID-19, enrolled during active disease.

J is TRBJ1-2 and V is TRBV2; 7 bases map to TRBD1. Trimming cost V 8 bases and J 1 base; bases outside gene matches: 10. This CDR3 spans 15 amino acids. Germline V gene lookup returns CDR1 SNHLY and CDR2 FYNNEI. The CDR3 DNA follows: TGTGCCAGCGGGGATGAGGGGGCCTTTAACTATGGCTACACCTTC. Translating gives CASGDEGAFNYGYTF.

The count of this clone is one. The CDR3 protein is CASSKTGRGNTEAFF. The DNA of the CDR3 is TGTGCCAGCAGTAAGACAGGTAGAGGGAACACTGAAGCTTTCTTT. This rearrangement joins TRBV6-5 to TRBJ1-1; a weak D match, TRBD1 (6 bases). V was cut by 5 bases and J by 1 base, with 14 bases left in between. The CDR3 totals 15 residues. Germline assignment: CDR1 MNHEY and CDR2 SVGAGI.